This TCR beta chain was identified in a study of T-cell reconstitution after alpha-beta-depleted transplantation in children. The study's findings and limits: Several hundred expanded graft clones reportedly gave rise to the alpha-beta T cells present about two months after transplant. The high TCRbeta diversity at day 60 in some patients came from surviving recipient T cells and thymic progenitors.

Concerning this clonotype itself: Its antigen remains unidentified.

Per the germline V gene, CDR1 is SGHNT and CDR2 is YYREEE (reference sequence). The CDR3 runs to 14 residues. V was cut by 0 bases and J by 7 bases, with 11 bases left in between. Unique molecular identifiers were used to barcode this TCRbeta library. Each CDR3 protein is one row after TCRdb ran MiXCR on the PCR reads. The table includes 500,000 to 600,000 distinct CDR3 sequences, roughly 27% detected once. The specimen was PBMCs, collected before TCRalphabeta/CD19-depleted stem cell transplant. The chain combines TRBV5-4 with TRBJ2-1, with D perhaps TRBD1 or TRBD2 (5 bases each). The clonotype originates from a boy less than two years old with Wiskott-Aldrich syndrome, due to receive a stem cell transplant. CDR3 loop: CASSLEGPTNEQFF. The CDR3 DNA sequence: TGTGCCAGCAGCTTGGAGGGACCGACAAATGAGCAGTTCTTC.